Listed below are T cell receptor beta chains from one sample, sequenced in a study of cytomegalovirus exposure and HLA in healthy donors. Generated by immunoSEQ multiplex PCR, the TCRdb table keeps only in-frame clones and is missing some. The sample consists of roughly 60,000 clones, 90% to 95% of them appearing once. Sequences were obtained from PBMCs. These TCRs come from a man aged 18 to 35 in good health and CMV-seronegative. The CDR3 runs from the conserved cysteine through the conserved F or W. A D gene is named only where the DNA matches it firmly. Rows give clone size only sometimes, using once, few, many, or a class for an expanded clone.

clone_size: -; j_call: TRBJ2-7; v_call: TRBV28; d_call: -; cdr3_nt: TGTGCCACACGACCCCCTGCGGGGACCTACGAGCAGTACTTC; cdr3_aa: CATRPPAGTYEQYF
clone_size: once; j_call: TRBJ2-3; v_call: TRBV5-1; d_call: -; cdr3_nt: TGCGCCAGCAGCTTCACTAGGAACACAGATACGCAGTATTTT; cdr3_aa: CASSFTRNTDTQYF
clone_size: -; j_call: TRBJ1-3; v_call: TRBV28; d_call: -; cdr3_nt: TGTGCCAGCAACCGGGGAAGCTCTGGAAACACCATATATTTT; cdr3_aa: CASNRGSSGNTIYF
clone_size: -; j_call: TRBJ2-2; v_call: TRBV30; d_call: TRBD1; cdr3_nt: TGTGCCTGGAGCGCTCAGGGGGTAGCCACCGGGGAGCTGTTTTTT; cdr3_aa: CAWSAQGVATGELFF
clone_size: -; j_call: TRBJ1-4; v_call: TRBV7-6; d_call: -; cdr3_nt: TGTGCCAGCAGCGCCTACAGGGATGAAAAACTGTTTTTT; cdr3_aa: CASSAYRDEKLFF
clone_size: -; j_call: TRBJ2-7; v_call: TRBV7-8; d_call: -; cdr3_nt: TGTGCCAGCAGCTTAGCGGGGGGCAGGGGGAGTCACGAGCAGTACTTC; cdr3_aa: CASSLAGGRGSHEQYF
clone_size: -; j_call: TRBJ2-3; v_call: TRBV11-2; d_call: -; cdr3_nt: TGTGCCAGCAGCCCCCAGGATACGCAGTATTTT; cdr3_aa: CASSPQDTQYF
clone_size: -; j_call: TRBJ1-2; v_call: TRBV5-4; d_call: -; cdr3_nt: TGTGCCAGCACCGAATTTAGTACCTATGGCTACACCTTC; cdr3_aa: CASTEFSTYGYTF
clone_size: -; j_call: TRBJ2-2; v_call: TRBV5-5; d_call: TRBD1; cdr3_nt: TGTGCCAGCAGCCTCAGGGGGACAGGGGGCTGGAACGGGGAGCTGTTTTTT; cdr3_aa: CASSLRGTGGWNGELFF
clone_size: -; j_call: TRBJ1-1; v_call: TRBV7-2; d_call: TRBD1; cdr3_nt: TGTGCCAGCAGCTTAGCGCACAGGGGGCGAATAAACACTGAAGCTTTCTTT; cdr3_aa: CASSLAHRGRINTEAFF